A single sample is the source of the 18 T cell receptor beta chains below, sequenced in a study of CD8 T cells in Susac syndrome. A quantity of about 0.5 to 1 ug RNA underwent reverse transcription using random hexamers. In TCRdb, the immunoSEQ multiplex PCR reads were re-called with MiXCR into one record per CDR3 protein. The repertoire consists of about 190,000 distinct CDR3 sequences, with approximately 94% occurring once and the leading ten covering 0.075% to 0.1%. Input material: CD4+ T cells from PBMCs. All receptors derive from a human donor with Susac syndrome.

The chain employs TRBV30 and TRBJ2-3; TRBD1 matches at 9 bases. J lost 2 bases, V lost 3 bases, and 9 bases had no gene match. Germline assignment: CDR1 GTSNPN and CDR2 SVGIG (reference sequence). There are 16 residues in the CDR3. The CDR3 coding sequence is TGTGCCTGGAGCCTACTAGGGGACAGGGTCACAGATACGCAGTATTTT. As protein: CAWSLLGDRVTDTQYF.

The chain joins TRBV7-8 to TRBJ2-6, with D unclear. V gave up 1 base and J gave up 4 bases, with 8 bases separating them. This CDR3 contains 15 residues. Germline CDR1 is SGHVS and CDR2 is FQNEAQ. CDR3 amino acids: CASSLGVGGANVLTF. DNA for the CDR3: TGTGCCAGCAGCTTAGGGGTCGGAGGGGCCAACGTCCTGACTTTC. Variable domain in full (rest from reference TRBV7-8 and TRBJ2-6): GAGVSQSPRYKVAKRGQDVALRCDPISGHVSLFWYQQALGQGPEFLTYFQNEAQLDKSGLPSDRFFAERPEGSVSTLKIQRTQQEDSAVYLCASSLGVGGANVLTFGAGSRLTVL.

This clonotype was detected only a few times. This sequence joins TRBV29-1 and TRBJ2-7; TRBD1 aligns across 10 bases. This CDR3 spans 13 amino acids. CDR1 is SQVTM, CDR2 ANQGSEA, per germline. Trimming at V came to 5 bases and at J to 1 base, leaving 2 bases not matched to a gene. This chain's CDR3 is CSVRTGGSYEQYF. CDR3 DNA sequence: TGCAGCGTTCGGACAGGGGGGTCCTACGAGCAGTACTTC.

The CDR3 bases are TGTGCCAGCCGAGGGTCAGGGGCTGGAAACACCATATATTTT. It translates to CASRGSGAGNTIYF. The V gene is TRBV9, the J gene TRBJ1-3, with D possibly matching TRBD1 (6 bases). The CDR3 is 14 residues long. Germline-derived CDR1 and CDR2 are SGDLS and YYNGEE. V lost 7 bases, J lost 2 bases, and 13 bases lay in between.

In this sample, this clonotype turned up once. This sequence joins TRBV6-5 and TRBJ2-5; 7 nucleotides match TRBD1. This CDR3 is built from 15 residues. Germline CDR1 reads MNHEY; CDR2 reads SVGAGI. Germline trimming cut 0 bases from V and 1 base from J; bases unmatched to any gene: 2. CDR3 protein: CASSYSGTAQETQYF. The CDR3 region has the DNA TGTGCCAGCAGTTACTCCGGGACAGCCCAAGAGACCCAGTACTTC.

The rearrangement uses TRBV30 and TRBJ2-2; D ambiguous. CDR1 is GTSNPN and CDR2 is SVGIG in the germline V gene (reference sequence). The V gene lost 3 bases and the J gene lost 2 bases, with 7 bases spanning the gap. The CDR3 is 13 amino acids. The DNA for the CDR3 is TGTGCCTGGAGAGGGTCCAACACCGGGGAGCTGTTTTTT. It is translated as CAWRGSNTGELFF.

The rearrangement uses TRBV6-5 and TRBJ2-6; D might be TRBD2 (5 bases). Germline CDR1 MNHEY, CDR2 SVGAGI. The CDR3 is 16 amino acids. Trimming took 2 bases from V and 0 from J, leaving 8 bases between them. DNA for the CDR3: TGTGCCAGCAGTTACGTCGGGGTCTCTGGGGCCAACGTCCTGACTTTC. Its translation: CASSYVGVSGANVLTF.

The genes are TRBV7-2 and TRBJ2-1, with 7 positions matching TRBD2. The CDR3 contains 14 residues. Losses at the gene ends were 6 bases for V and 9 bases for J; bases not matched to a gene: 11. Germline-derived CDR1 and CDR2 are SGHTA and FQGNSA. The CDR3 sequence: CASRPTSVGGEQFF. The CDR3 DNA reads TGTGCCAGCAGGCCTACTAGCGTTGGGGGTGAGCAGTTCTTC. Full variable domain (rest looked up from reference TRBV7-2 and TRBJ2-1): GAGVSQSPSNKVTEKGKDVELRCDPISGHTALYWYRQSLGQGLEFLIYFQGNSAPDKSGLPSDRFSAERTGGSVSTLTIQRTQQEDSAVYLCASRPTSVGGEQFFGPGTRLTVL.

The chain combines TRBV30 with TRBJ1-1, with D possibly being TRBD1 (5 bases). Looked up from germline, CDR1 is GTSNPN and CDR2 is SVGIG (reference sequence). Trimming pared 3 bases from V and 1 base from J, leaving 12 bases between. The CDR3 has 14 residues. CDR3 loop: CAWRLTDWNTEAFF. Written as DNA, the CDR3 is TGTGCCTGGAGGTTGACAGACTGGAACACTGAAGCTTTCTTT.

The gene calls are TRBV5-1 and TRBJ2-5; D gene uncertain. This CDR3 contains 13 residues. The germline V gene has CDR1 SGHRS and CDR2 YFSETQ. Trimming removed 4 bases at V and 2 bases at J, with 9 bases between. The CDR3 region is CASSNLQQETQYF. CDR3 DNA sequence: TGCGCCAGCAGCAACTTACAGCAAGAGACCCAGTACTTC.

The rearrangement joins TRBV5-1 to TRBJ2-3; 8 nucleotides match TRBD1. The germline V gene encodes CDR1 SGHRS and CDR2 YFSETQ. The trim removed 0 bases at V and 5 bases at J, leaving 8 bases unmatched. This CDR3 comprises 16 residues. The CDR3 reads CASSLGLGRGQDTQYF. In DNA, the CDR3 is TGCGCCAGCAGCTTGGGTCTGGGCAGGGGGCAAGATACGCAGTATTTT.

V gene TRBV10-3 combines with J gene TRBJ2-3; D ambiguous. This CDR3 is 15 amino acids long. Germline CDR1 and CDR2: ENHRY and SYGVKD. Trimming removed 3 bases at V and 1 base at J, with 11 bases between. CDR3 DNA sequence: TGTGCCATCAGTGACTCGGGTCTCGGCACAGATACGCAGTATTTT. Translating it yields CAISDSGLGTDTQYF.

The chain uses TRBV7-9 and TRBJ1-2; D remains ambiguous. The ends were cut back, 3 bases at V and 3 bases at J, with 11 bases in the middle. This CDR3 has 14 residues. CDR1 and CDR2 from the germline V gene are SEHNR and FQNEAQ (reference sequence). The CDR3 DNA is TGTGCCAGCAGCTTTCTCAGGTCTCACTATGGCTACACCTTC. Translating it yields CASSFLRSHYGYTF.

This chain uses TRBV6-6 with TRBJ2-3; D possibly matches TRBD1 or TRBD2 (5 bases each). V lost 7 bases and J 4 bases, leaving 9 bases between the germline ends. Looked up from germline, CDR1 is MNHNY and CDR2 is SVGAGI (reference sequence). This CDR3 is built from 12 residues. The CDR3 sequence: CASNRGADTQYF. For the CDR3, the DNA is TGTGCCAGCAACCGAGGGGCAGATACGCAGTATTTT.

J is TRBJ1-1 and V is TRBV5-4; a weak D match, TRBD1 (5 bases). V was pared by 4 bases and J by 3 bases, with 19 bases between. This CDR3 is built from 16 residues. From germline, CDR1 is SGHNT and CDR2 YYREEE (reference sequence). DNA of the CDR3: TGTGCCAGCAGCCGGATAGGGGCAGGGTTTGACACTGAAGCTTTCTTT. This sequence encodes CASSRIGAGFDTEAFF.

This clonotype has just one count. The chain is built from TRBV23-1 and TRBJ1-2, with D unresolved. TRBV23-1 is annotated as an ORF whose role is uncertain. This CDR3 spans 17 amino acids. Trimming removed 0 bases at V and 3 bases at J, with 17 bases between. The CDR3 here is CASSQSLPPHPDYGYTF. Written as DNA, the CDR3 is TGCGCCAGCAGTCAATCTCTTCCCCCTCACCCGGACTATGGCTACACCTTC.

The J gene is TRBJ2-7, the V gene TRBV27; D is ambiguous. Germline loops: CDR1 MNHEY, CDR2 SMNVEV (reference sequence). The CDR3 is 13 amino acids. V was clipped by 6 bases and J by 0 bases, with 9 bases between them. The CDR3 DNA sequence: TGTGCCAGCAGATCGGGCCTCTCCTACGAGCAGTACTTC. This gives the protein CASRSGLSYEQYF.

V is TRBV5-1 and J is TRBJ1-4; no definite D call. The germline V gene has CDR1 SGHRS and CDR2 YFSETQ. This CDR3 is built from 14 residues. Deletions cut 0 bases from V and 0 bases from J, with 3 bases between. The CDR3 region has the DNA TGCGCCAGCAGCTTGGGTTCAACTAATGAAAAACTGTTTTTT. Translating gives CASSLGSTNEKLFF. Full variable domain (outside the CDR3, taken from reference TRBV5-1 and TRBJ1-4): KAGVTQTPRYLIKTRGQQVTLSCSPISGHRSVSWYQQTPGQGLQFLFEYFSETQRNKGNFPGRFSGRQFSNSRSEMNVSTLELGDSALYLCASSLGSTNEKLFFGSGTQLSVL.